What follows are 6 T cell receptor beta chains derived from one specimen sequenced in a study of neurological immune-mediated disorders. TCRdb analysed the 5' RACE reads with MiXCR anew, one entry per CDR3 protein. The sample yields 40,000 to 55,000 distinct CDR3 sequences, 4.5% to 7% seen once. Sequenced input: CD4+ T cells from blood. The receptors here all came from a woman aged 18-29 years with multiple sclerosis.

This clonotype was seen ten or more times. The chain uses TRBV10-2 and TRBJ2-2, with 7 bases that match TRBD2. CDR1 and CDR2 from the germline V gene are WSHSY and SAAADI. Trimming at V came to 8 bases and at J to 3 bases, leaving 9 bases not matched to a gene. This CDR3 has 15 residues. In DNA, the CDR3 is TGCGCCAGCCTCCTTCGCAGCGGGGACACCGGGGAGCTGTTTTTT. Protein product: CASLLRSGDTGELFF.

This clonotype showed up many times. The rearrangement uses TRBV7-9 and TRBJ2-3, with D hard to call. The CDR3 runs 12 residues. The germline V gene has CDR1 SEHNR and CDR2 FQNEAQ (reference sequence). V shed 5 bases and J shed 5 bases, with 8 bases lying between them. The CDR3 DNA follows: TGTGCCAGCAGCCTAGGTGTAGATACGCAGTATTTT. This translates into CASSLGVDTQYF.

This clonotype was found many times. The CDR3 nucleotides read TGTGCCACCAGTGATTCATTTCTGGGACAATCCCGTGGCTACACCTTC. Amino acids: CATSDSFLGQSRGYTF. This chain uses TRBV24-1 with TRBJ1-2; the D gene is possibly TRBD1 (6 bases). Germline CDR1 KGHDR, CDR2 SFDVKD. Trimming pared 2 bases from V and 7 bases from J, leaving 19 bases between. This CDR3 has 16 amino acids.

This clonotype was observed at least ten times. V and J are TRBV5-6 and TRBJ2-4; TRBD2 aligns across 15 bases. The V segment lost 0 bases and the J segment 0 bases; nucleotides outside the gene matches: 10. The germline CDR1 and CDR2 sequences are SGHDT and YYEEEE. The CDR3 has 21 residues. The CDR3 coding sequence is TGTGCCAGCAGCTTGGTGTTCCCGGGACTAGCGGGAGGACTAGCCAAAAACATTCAGTACTTC. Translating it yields CASSLVFPGLAGGLAKNIQYF.

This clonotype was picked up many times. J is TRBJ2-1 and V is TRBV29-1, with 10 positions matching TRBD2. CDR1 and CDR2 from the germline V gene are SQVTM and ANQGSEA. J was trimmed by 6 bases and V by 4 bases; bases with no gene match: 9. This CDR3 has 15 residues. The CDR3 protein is CSVGRRLAGANEQFF. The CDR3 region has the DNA TGCAGCGTTGGGCGCCGTCTAGCGGGAGCCAATGAGCAGTTCTTC.

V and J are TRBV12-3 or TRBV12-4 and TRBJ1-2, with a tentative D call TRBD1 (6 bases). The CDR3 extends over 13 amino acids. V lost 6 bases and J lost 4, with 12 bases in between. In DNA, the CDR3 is TGTGCCAGCAGCCTCACAGGGCCCTATGGCTACACCTTC. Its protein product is CASSLTGPYGYTF.